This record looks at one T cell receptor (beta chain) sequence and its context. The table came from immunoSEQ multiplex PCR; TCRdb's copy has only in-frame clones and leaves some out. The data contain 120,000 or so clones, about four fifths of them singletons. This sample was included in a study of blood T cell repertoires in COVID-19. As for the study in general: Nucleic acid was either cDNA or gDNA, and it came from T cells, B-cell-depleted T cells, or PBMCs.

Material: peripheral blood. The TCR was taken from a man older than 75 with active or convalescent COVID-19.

The CDR3 reads CASSVSGGPSYNEQFF. The DNA of the CDR3 is TGTGCCAGCAGCGTTAGCGGGGGGCCTTCCTACAATGAGCAGTTCTTC. V gene TRBV9 combines with J gene TRBJ2-1, with 10 bases matching TRBD2. The germline V gene encodes CDR1 SGDLS and CDR2 YYNGEE. V was pared by 2 bases and J by 1 base, with 3 bases of the junction left unmatched. CDR3 length equals 16 residues.